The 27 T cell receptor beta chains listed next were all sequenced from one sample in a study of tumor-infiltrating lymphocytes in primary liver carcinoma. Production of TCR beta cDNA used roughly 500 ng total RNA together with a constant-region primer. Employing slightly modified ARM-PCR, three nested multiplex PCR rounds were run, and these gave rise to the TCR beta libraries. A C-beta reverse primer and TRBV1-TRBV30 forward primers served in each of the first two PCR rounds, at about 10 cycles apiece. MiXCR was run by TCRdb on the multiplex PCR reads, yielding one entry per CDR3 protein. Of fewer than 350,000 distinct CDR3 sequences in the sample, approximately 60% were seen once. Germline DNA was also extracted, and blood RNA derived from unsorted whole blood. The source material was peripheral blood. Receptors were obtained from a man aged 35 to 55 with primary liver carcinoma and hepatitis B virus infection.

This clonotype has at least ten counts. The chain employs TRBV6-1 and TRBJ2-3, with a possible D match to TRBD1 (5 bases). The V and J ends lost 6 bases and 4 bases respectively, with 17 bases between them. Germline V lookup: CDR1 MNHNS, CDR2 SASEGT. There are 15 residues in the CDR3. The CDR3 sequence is CASRMLDSGPDTQYF. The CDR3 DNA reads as TGTGCCAGCAGAATGTTAGACAGTGGGCCAGATACGCAGTATTTT.

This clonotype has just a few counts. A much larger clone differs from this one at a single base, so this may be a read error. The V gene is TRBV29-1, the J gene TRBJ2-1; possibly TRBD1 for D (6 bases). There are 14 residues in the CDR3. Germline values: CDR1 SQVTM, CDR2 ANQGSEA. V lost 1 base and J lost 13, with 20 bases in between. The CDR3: CSVEGQVTTTKQFF. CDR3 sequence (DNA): TGCAGCGTTGAAGGACAGGTTACGACTACGAAACAGTTCTTC.

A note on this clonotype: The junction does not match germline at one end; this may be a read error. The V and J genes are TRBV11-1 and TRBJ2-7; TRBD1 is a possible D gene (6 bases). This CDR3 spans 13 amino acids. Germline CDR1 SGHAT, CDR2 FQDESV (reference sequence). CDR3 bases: TGTGCCGGCAGCTTGGGGACATCCTACGAGCAGTACTTC. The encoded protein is CAGSLGTSYEQYF.

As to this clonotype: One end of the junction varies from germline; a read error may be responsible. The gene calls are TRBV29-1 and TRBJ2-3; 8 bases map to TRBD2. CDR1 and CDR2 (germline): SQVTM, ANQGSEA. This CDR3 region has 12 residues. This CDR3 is CSSGGGTDTQDF. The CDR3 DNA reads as TGCAGCTCGGGGGGGGGCACAGATACGCAGGATTTT.

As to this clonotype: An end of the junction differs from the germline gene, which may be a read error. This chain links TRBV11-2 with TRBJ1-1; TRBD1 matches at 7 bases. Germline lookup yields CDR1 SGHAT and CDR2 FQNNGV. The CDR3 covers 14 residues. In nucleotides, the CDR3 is TGTGCCAGCATCTTACAGGGGATGAACACTGAAGCTTTATTT. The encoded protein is CASILQGMNTEALF.

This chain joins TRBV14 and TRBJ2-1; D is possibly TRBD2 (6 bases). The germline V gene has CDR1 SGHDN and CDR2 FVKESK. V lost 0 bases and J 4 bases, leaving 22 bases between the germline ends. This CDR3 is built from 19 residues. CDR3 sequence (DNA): TGTGCCAGCAGCCAAGAAACCGGGACTCGCCGGGGTAATTACAATGAGCAGTTCTTC. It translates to CASSQETGTRRGNYNEQFF.

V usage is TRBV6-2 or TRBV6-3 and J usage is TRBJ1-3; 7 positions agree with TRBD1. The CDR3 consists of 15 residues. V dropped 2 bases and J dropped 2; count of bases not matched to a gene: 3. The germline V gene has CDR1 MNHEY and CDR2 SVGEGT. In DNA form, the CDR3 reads TGTGCCAGCAGTTACACCGGACAGGCTGGAAACACCATATATTTT. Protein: CASSYTGQAGNTIYF.

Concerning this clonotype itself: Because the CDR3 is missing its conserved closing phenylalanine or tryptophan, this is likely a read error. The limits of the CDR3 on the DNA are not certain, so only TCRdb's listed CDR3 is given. The CDR3 loop reads CASSRDRMNTGELLL. This sequence joins TRBV11-3 and TRBJ2-2; the listed D gene, TRBD1, was not tested against the DNA. The CDR3 sequence runs 15 residues, both termini included. CDR1 and CDR2 (germline): SGHNT, YENEEA.

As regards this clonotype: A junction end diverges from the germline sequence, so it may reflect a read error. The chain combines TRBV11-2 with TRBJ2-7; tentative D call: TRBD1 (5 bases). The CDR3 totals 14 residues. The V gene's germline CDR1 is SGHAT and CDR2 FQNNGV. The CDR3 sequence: CASSLVQGPYERYF. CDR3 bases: TGTGCCAGTAGCTTAGTTCAGGGTCCCTACGAGCGGTACTTC.

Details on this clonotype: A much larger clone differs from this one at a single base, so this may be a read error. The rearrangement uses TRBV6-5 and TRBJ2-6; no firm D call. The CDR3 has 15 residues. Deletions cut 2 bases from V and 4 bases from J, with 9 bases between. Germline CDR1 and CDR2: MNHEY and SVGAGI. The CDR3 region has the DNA TGTGCCAGCAGTTACCCGACGGCCGGGGCCAACGTCCTGACTTTC. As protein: CASSYPTAGANVLTF.

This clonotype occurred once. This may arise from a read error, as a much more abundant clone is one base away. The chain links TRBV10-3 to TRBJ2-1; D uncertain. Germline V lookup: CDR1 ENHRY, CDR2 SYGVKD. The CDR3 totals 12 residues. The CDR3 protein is CATSEGYNERFF. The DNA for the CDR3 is TGTGCCACCTCGGAAGGCTACAATGAGCGGTTCTTC.

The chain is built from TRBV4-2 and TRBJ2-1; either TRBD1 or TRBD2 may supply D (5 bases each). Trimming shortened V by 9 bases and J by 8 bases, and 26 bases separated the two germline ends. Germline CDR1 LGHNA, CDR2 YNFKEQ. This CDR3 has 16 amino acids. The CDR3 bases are TGTGCCAGGAGCAAAGATATCGGGGCCCCAGAAGATGAGCAGTTCTTC. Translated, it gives CARSKDIGAPEDEQFF.

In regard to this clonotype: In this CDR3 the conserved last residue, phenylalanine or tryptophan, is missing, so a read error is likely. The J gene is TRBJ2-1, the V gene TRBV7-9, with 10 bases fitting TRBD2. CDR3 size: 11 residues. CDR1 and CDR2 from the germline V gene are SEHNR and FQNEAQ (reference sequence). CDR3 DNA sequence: TGTGGGACTAGCGGATACAATGAGCAGTTCTCC. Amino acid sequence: CGTSGYNEQFS.

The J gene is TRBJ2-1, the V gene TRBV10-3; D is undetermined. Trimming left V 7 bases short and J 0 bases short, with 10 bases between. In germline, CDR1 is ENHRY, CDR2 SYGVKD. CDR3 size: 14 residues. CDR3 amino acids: CAITSDPSYNEQFF. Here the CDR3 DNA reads TGTGCCATCACCTCGGACCCCTCCTACAATGAGCAGTTCTTC.

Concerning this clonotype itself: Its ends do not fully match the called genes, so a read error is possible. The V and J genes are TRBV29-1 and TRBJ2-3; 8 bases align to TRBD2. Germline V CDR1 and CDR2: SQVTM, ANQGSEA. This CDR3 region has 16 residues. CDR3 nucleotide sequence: TGCAGCGCTGAACAGGTTGCGGGAGGCCCCACAGATACGCAGTATTTT. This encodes CSAEQVAGGPTDTQYF.

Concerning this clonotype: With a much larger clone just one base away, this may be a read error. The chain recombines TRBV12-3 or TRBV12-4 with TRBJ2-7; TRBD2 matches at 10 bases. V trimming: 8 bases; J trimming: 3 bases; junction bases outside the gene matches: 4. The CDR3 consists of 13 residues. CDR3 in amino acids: CASGASGGYEQYF. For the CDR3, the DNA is TGTGCCAGCGGGGCTAGCGGGGGCTACGAGCAGTACTTC.

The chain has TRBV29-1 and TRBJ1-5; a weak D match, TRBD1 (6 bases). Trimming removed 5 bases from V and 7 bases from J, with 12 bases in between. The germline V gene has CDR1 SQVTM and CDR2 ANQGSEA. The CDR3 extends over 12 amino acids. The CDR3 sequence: CSVTGGLQPQHF. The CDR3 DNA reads TGCAGCGTTACGGGGGGGCTGCAGCCCCAGCATTTT.

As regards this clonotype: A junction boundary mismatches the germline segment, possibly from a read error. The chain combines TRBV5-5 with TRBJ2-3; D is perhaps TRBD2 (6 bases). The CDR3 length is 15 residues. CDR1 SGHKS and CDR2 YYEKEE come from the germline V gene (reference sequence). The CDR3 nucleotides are TGTGCCAGCAGCTTGGGGAGTAGCGGAACAGATATGCAGTATTTT. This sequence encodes CASSLGSSGTDMQYF.

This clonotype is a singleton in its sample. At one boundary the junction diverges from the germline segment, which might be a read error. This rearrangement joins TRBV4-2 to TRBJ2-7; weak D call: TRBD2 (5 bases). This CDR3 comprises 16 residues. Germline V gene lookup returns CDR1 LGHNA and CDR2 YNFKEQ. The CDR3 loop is CASGQGTDSKGYEQYF. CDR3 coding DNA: TGTGCCAGCGGCCAAGGAACGGACTCAAAAGGCTACGAGCAGTATTTC.

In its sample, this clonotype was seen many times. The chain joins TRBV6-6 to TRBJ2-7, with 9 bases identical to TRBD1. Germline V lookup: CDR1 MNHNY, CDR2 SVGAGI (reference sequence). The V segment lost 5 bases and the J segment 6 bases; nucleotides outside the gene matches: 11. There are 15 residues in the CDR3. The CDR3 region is CASSPTGGGFSEQYF. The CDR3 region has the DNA TGTGCCAGCAGTCCCACAGGGGGCGGTTTCTCCGAGCAGTACTTC.

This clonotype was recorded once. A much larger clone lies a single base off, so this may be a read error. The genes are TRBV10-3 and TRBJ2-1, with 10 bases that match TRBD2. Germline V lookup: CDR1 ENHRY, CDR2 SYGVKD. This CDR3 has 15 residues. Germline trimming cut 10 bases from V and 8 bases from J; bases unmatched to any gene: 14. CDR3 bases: TGTGCCACGCTACCGGGACTAGCGAGACGGTATGAGCAGTTCTTC. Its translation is CATLPGLARRYEQFF.

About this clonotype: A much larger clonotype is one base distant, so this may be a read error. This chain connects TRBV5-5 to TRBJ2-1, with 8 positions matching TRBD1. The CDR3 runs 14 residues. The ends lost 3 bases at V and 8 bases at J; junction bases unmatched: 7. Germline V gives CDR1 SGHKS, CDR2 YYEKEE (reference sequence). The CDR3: CASSSTGDGDEQFF. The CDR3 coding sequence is TGTGCCAGCAGCTCGACAGGGGACGGGGATGAGCAGTTCTTC.

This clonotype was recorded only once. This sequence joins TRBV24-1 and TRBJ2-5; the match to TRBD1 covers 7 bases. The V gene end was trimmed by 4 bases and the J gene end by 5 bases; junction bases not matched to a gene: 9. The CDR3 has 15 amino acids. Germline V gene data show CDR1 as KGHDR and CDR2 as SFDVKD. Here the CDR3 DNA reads TGTGCCACCAGTGACCAGACAGGGTCTGGGGAGACCCAGTACTTC. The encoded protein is CATSDQTGSGETQYF.

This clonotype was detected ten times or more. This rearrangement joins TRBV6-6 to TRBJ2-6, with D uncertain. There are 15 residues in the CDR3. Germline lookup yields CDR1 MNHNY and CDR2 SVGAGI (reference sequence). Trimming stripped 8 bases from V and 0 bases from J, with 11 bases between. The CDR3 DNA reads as TGTGCCAGCGGTTCTTTTGGCTCTGGGGCCAACGTCCTGACTTTC. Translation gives CASGSFGSGANVLTF.

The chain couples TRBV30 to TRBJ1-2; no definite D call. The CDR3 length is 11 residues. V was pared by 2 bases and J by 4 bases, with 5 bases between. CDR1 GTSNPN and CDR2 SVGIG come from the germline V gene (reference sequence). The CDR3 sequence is CAWSRSYGYTF. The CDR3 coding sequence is TGTGCCTGGAGTCGCAGCTATGGCTACACCTTC.

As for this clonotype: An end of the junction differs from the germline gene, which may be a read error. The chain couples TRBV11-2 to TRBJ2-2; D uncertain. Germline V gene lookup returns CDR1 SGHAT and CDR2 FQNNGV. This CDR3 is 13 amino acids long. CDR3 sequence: CAGSSVNTGELFF. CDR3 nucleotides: TGTGCCGGCAGCTCCGTTAACACTGGGGAGCTGTTTTTT.

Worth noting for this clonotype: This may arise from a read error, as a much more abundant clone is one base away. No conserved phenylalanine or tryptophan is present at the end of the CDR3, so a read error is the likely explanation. The CDR3 loop reads CAWSKTGATYEQYS. The DNA of the CDR3 is TGTGCCTGGAGTAAGACAGGGGCCACCTACGAGCAGTACTCC. This chain uses TRBV30 with TRBJ2-7; 8 nucleotides match TRBD1. J lost 2 bases, V lost 2 bases, and 5 bases had no gene match. The CDR3 runs 14 residues. Per the germline V gene, CDR1 is GTSNPN and CDR2 is SVGIG (reference sequence).